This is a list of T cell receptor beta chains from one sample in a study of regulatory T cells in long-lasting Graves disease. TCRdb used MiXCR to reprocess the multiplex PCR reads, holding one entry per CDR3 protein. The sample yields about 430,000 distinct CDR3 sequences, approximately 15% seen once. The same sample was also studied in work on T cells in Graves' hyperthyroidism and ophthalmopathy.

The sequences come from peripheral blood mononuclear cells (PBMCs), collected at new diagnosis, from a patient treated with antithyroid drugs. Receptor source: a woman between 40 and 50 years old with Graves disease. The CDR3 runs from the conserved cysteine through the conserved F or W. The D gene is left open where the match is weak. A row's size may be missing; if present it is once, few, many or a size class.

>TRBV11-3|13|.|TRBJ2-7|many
CASSSHQGGEQYF
TGTGCCAGCAGCTCACATCAGGGTGGCGAGCAGTACTTC
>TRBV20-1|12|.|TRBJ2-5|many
CSARRAEETQYF
TGCAGTGCTCGGAGGGCCGAAGAGACCCAGTACTTC
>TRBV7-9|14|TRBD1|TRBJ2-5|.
CASSFPTGEETQYF
TGTGCCAGCAGCTTCCCAACAGGGGAGGAGACCCAGTACTTC
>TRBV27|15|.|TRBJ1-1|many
CASSVLGGVGTEAFF
TGTGCCAGCAGTGTTCTCGGGGGCGTGGGCACTGAAGCTTTCTTT
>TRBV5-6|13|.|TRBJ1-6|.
CASSPRNDSPLHF
TGTGCCAGCAGCCCCAGGAATGATTCACCCCTCCACTTT
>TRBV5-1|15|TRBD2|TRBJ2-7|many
CASSPGLAGNYEQYF
TGTGCCAGCAGCCCCGGACTAGCGGGGAACTACGAGCAGTACTTC
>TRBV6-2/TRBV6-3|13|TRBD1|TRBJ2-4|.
CASSVRTGNIQYF
TGTGCCAGCAGTGTGAGGACAGGAAACATTCAGTACTTC
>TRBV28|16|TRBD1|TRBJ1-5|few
CASSFGTGTSYQPQHF
TGTGCCAGCAGTTTTGGGACAGGAACATCCTATCAGCCCCAGCATTTT
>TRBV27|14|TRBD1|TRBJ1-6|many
CASRPDRVDSPLHF
TGTGCCAGCAGACCGGACAGGGTCGATTCACCCCTCCACTTT
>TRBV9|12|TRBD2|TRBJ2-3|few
CASSQGLGEPLF
TGTGCCAGCAGCCAAGGACTAGGGGAACCCCTGTTT
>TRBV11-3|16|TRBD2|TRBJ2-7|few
CASNLVGLAGNYEQYF
TGTGCCAGCAACTTAGTGGGACTAGCGGGAAACTACGAGCAGTACTTC
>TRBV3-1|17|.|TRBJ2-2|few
CASSPPPPATNTGELFF
TGTGCCAGCAGCCCTCCCCCCCCCGCTACGAACACCGGGGAGCTGTTTTTT
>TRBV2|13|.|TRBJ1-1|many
CASSVEGRTEAFF
TGTGCCAGCAGTGTGGAGGGGAGGACTGAAGCTTTCTTT
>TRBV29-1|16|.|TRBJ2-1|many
CSVDGAARSSYNEQFF
TGCAGCGTTGATGGAGCGGCTCGCAGCTCCTACAATGAGCAGTTCTTC
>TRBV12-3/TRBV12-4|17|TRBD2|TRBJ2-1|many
CASTPPLLAGGFDEQFF
TGTGCCAGCACCCCGCCCCTCCTAGCGGGAGGGTTCGATGAGCAGTTCTTC
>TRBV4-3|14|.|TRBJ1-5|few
CASSQSHYNQPQHF
TGCGCCAGCAGCCAATCGCATTACAATCAGCCCCAGCATTTT
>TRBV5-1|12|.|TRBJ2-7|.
CASSLLGQKQYF
TGCGCCAGCAGCCTCCTGGGGCAGAAGCAGTACTTC
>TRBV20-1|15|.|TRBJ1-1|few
CSARLPGAKNTEAFF
TGCAGTGCTAGACTTCCGGGGGCTAAGAACACTGAAGCTTTCTTT
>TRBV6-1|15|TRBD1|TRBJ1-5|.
CASSETGGPHQPQHF
TGTGCCAGCAGCGAGACAGGGGGTCCTCATCAGCCCCAGCATTTT
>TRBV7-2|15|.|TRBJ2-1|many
CASSRFADSYNEQFF
TGTGCCAGCAGCCGGTTCGCGGACTCCTACAATGAGCAGTTCTTC
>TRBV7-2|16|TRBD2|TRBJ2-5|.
CASSIRTSGIQETQYF
TGTGCCAGCAGCATAAGGACTAGCGGGATTCAAGAGACCCAGTACTTC
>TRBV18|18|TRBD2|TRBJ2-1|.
CASSLHNLLAGDYNEQFF
TGTGCCAGCTCACTGCACAACTTACTAGCGGGAGACTACAATGAGCAGTTCTTC
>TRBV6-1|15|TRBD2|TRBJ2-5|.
CASSPTSGREKTQYF
TGTGCCAGCAGTCCGACTAGCGGGAGAGAGAAGACCCAGTACTTC
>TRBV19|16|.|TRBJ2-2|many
CASSLAAGDIAGELFF
TGTGCCAGTAGTCTTGCGGCAGGGGATATCGCCGGGGAGCTGTTTTTT
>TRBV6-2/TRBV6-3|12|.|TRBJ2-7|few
CASGGPYYEQYF
TGTGCCAGTGGGGGACCTTACTACGAGCAGTACTTC
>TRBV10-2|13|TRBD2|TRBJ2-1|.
CASKRGSIGEQFF
TGCGCCAGCAAGCGGGGCTCAATCGGTGAGCAGTTCTTC
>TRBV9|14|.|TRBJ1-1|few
CASSVAGGSTEAFF
TGTGCCAGCAGCGTAGCCGGGGGGAGTACTGAAGCTTTCTTT
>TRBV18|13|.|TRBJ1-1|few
CASSKQGRTEAFF
TGTGCCAGCTCAAAACAGGGACGTACTGAAGCTTTCTTT
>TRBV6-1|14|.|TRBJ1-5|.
CANSQGVGNQPQHF
TGTGCCAACTCCCAGGGTGTCGGCAATCAGCCCCAGCATTTT
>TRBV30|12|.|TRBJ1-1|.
CAWSVLRAEAFF
TGTGCCTGGAGTGTACTGAGGGCTGAAGCTTTCTTT
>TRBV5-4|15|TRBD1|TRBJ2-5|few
CASSVQTGGSETQYF
TGTGCCAGCAGCGTGCAAACAGGGGGGTCTGAGACCCAGTACTTC
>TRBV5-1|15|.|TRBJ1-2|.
CASQLGPQTANGYTF
TGCGCCAGCCAACTGGGGCCCCAGACAGCAAATGGCTACACCTTC
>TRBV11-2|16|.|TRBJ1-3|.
CASSLDFRPSGNTIYF
TGTGCCAGCAGCTTAGATTTTCGCCCCTCTGGAAACACCATATATTTT
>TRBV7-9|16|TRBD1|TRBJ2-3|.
CASSSPGQPSTDTQYF
TGTGCCAGCAGCTCACCGGGACAGCCTAGCACAGATACGCAGTATTTT
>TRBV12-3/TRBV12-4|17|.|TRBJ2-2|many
CASSFLLDRGTPGSCFF
.
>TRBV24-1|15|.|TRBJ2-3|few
CATSDPPTGTDTQYF
TGTGCCACCAGTGACCCCCCAACCGGGACAGATACGCAGTATTTT
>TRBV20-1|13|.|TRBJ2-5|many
CSASELRQETQYF
TGCAGTGCTAGCGAACTCAGACAAGAGACCCAGTACTTC
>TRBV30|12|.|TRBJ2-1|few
CAWSVLNNEQFF
TGTGCCTGGAGTGTACTTAACAATGAGCAGTTCTTC
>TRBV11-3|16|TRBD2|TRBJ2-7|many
CASSFTLAGGSYEQYF
TGTGCCAGCAGCTTCACCTTAGCGGGGGGCTCCTACGAGCAGTACTTC
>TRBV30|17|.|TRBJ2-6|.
CAWSVGVLRRVANVLTF
TGTGCCTGGAGTGTGGGGGTTTTGAGACGAGTTGCCAACGTCCTGACTTTC
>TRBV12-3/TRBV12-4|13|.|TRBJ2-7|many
CASSFARIYEQYF
TGTGCCAGTAGTTTCGCCCGAATCTACGAGCAGTACTTC
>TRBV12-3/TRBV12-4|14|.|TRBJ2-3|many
CASIPSDAADTQYF
TGTGCCAGCATCCCCTCGGATGCAGCAGATACGCAGTATTTT
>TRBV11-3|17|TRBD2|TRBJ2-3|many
CASSFGLAGGEGDTQYF
TGTGCCAGCAGCTTTGGACTAGCGGGAGGGGAGGGTGATACGCAGTATTTT
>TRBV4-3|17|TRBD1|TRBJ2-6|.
CASSQETGNSGANVLTF
TGCGCCAGCAGCCAAGAGACAGGGAACTCTGGGGCCAACGTCCTGACTTTC
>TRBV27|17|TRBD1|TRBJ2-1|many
CASSPIGTALLYNEQFF
TGTGCCAGCAGTCCCATCGGGACAGCTCTGCTATACAATGAGCAGTTCTTC
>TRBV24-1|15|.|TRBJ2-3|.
CATSDPQRSTDTQYF
TGTGCCACCAGTGATCCTCAGAGATCCACAGATACGCAGTATTTT
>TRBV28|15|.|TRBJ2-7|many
CASSFGTFSSYEQYF
TGTGCCAGCAGTTTCGGGACCTTCAGCTCCTACGAGCAGTACTTC
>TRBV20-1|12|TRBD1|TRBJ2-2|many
CSARQGTGELFF
TGCAGTGCGCGACAGGGCACCGGGGAGCTGTTTTTT
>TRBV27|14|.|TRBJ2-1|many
CASSSRGGPGEQFF
TGTGCCAGCAGTTCCCGAGGGGGGCCAGGGGAGCAGTTCTTC
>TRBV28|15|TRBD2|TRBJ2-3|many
CASSLLAGVSDTQYF
TGTGCCAGCAGCCTACTAGCGGGAGTTTCAGATACGCAGTATTTT
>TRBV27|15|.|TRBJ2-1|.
CASSPSWDFYNEQFF
TGTGCCAGCAGTCCCTCTTGGGACTTCTACAATGAGCAGTTCTTC
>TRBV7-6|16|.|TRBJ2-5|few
CASSRMPTGSEETQYF
TGTGCCAGCAGCCGCATGCCTACAGGGTCCGAAGAGACCCAGTACTTC
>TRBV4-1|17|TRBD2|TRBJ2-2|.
CASSQEGSGSVTGELFF
TGCGCCAGCAGCCAAGAAGGTAGCGGGAGTGTCACCGGGGAGCTGTTTTTT